A single sample is the source of the 14 T cell receptor beta chains below, sequenced in a study of blood T cell repertoires in COVID-19. Assay: immunoSEQ multiplex PCR; the TCRdb copy retains only in-frame clones and omits some. The data contain about 250,000 clones, 70% to 85% of them singletons. The sample taken for sequencing was peripheral blood. The source of these receptors is a human donor with COVID-19, enrolled during active disease. The donor label of this sample is uncertain.

The chain couples TRBV12-3 or TRBV12-4 to TRBJ1-5; D is undetermined. Trimming cost V 8 bases and J 1 base, with 6 bases left between them. The CDR3 contains 12 residues. The CDR3 loop is CASRGSNQPQHF. As DNA, the CDR3 is TGTGCCAGCCGGGGAAGCAATCAGCCCCAGCATTTT.

The V call is TRBV28, the J call TRBJ2-2, with D maybe TRBD2 (5 bases). The CDR3 is 15 residues long. In germline, CDR1 is MDHEN, CDR2 SYDVKM. The ends were cut back, 3 bases at V and 1 base at J, with 9 bases in the middle. For the CDR3, the DNA is TGTGCCAGCAGTTTTAGGAGCGGGAACACCGGGGAGCTGTTTTTT. This translates into CASSFRSGNTGELFF.

V is TRBV15 and J is TRBJ1-1, with 8 bases lining up with TRBD1. Germline values: CDR1 LNHNV, CDR2 YYDKDF (reference sequence). V shed 2 bases, J shed 4 bases, and the junction held 0 bases outside the gene matches. The CDR3 loop spans 13 amino acids. The CDR3 region has the DNA TGTGCCACCAGCAGACAGGGGGCCACTGAAGCTTTCTTT. Translation gives CATSRQGATEAFF.

The rearrangement joins TRBV19 to TRBJ1-1, with a tentative D call TRBD1 (6 bases). Deletions cut 4 bases from V and 1 base from J, with 13 bases between. The V gene's germline CDR1 is LNHDA and CDR2 SQIVND (reference sequence). The CDR3 extends over 15 amino acids. This CDR3 reads CASSTPGAPNTEAFF. As DNA, the CDR3 is TGTGCCAGTAGTACACCAGGGGCCCCGAACACTGAAGCTTTCTTT. Together with reference TRBV19 and TRBJ1-1, the CDR3 gives the full variable domain: DGGITQSPKYLFRKEGQNVTLSCEQNLNHDAMYWYRQDPGQGLRLIYYSQIVNDFQKGDIAEGYSVSREKKESFPLTVTSAQKNPTAFYLCASSTPGAPNTEAFFGQGTRLTVV.

A single count supports this clone. The J gene is TRBJ2-2, the V gene TRBV9; 10 bases match TRBD1. V dropped 0 bases and J dropped 5; count of bases not matched to a gene: 7. CDR3 size: 17 residues. The germline V gene has CDR1 SGDLS and CDR2 YYNGEE. The CDR3 nucleotides are TGTGCCAGCAGCGTAGTCAGACAGGGGGCTCGGACCGGGGAGCTGTTTTTT. As protein: CASSVVRQGARTGELFF. The whole variable domain, remainder taken from reference TRBV9 and TRBJ2-2, is DSGVTQTPKHLITATGQRVTLRCSPRSGDLSVYWYQQSLDQGLQFLIQYYNGEERAKGNILERFSAQQFPDLHSELNLSSLELGDSALYFCASSVVRQGARTGELFFGEGSRLTVL.

The chain links TRBV11-3 to TRBJ2-1, with D perhaps matching TRBD2 (6 bases). CDR3 length: 15 residues. The germline CDR1 and CDR2 sequences are SGHNT and YENEEA. Trimming stripped 4 bases from V and 4 bases from J, with 14 bases between. The CDR3 region is CASSSRGGDYNEQFF. CDR3 nucleotides: TGTGCCAGCAGCTCGCGGGGCGGGGATTACAATGAGCAGTTCTTC.

J is TRBJ1-3 and V is TRBV30; D gene ambiguous. This CDR3 region has 14 residues. Between the trimmed V and J ends, which lost 0 bases and 4 bases, there was a span of 10 bases. Germline V gene sequence: CDR1 GTSNPN, CDR2 SVGIG (reference sequence). The CDR3 reads CAWSVLLNGNTIYF. CDR3 DNA sequence: TGTGCCTGGAGTGTACTTCTTAACGGAAACACCATATATTTT. The whole variable domain, filled in from reference TRBV30 and TRBJ1-3, reads SQTIHQWPATLVQPVGSPLSLECTVEGTSNPNLYWYRQAAGRGLQLLFYSVGIGQISSEVPQNLSASRPQDRQFILSSKKLLLSDSGFYLCAWSVLLNGNTIYFGEGSWLTVV.

J is TRBJ2-7 and V is TRBV7-9, with 11 bases lining up with TRBD2. Germline loops: CDR1 SEHNR, CDR2 FQNEAQ (reference sequence). Trimming removed 5 bases from V and 4 bases from J; junction bases left unmatched: 7. The CDR3 consists of 15 residues. CDR3 protein: CASSPRLAGTYEQYF. The CDR3, as DNA: TGTGCCAGCAGCCCTCGACTAGCGGGAACGTACGAGCAGTACTTC.

This clone was recorded once. The chain has TRBV9 and TRBJ2-1; 10 bases line up with TRBD2. Germline CDR1 reads SGDLS; CDR2 reads YYNGEE. V was pared by 3 bases and J by 7 bases, with 7 bases of the junction left unmatched. The CDR3 runs 15 residues. CDR3 residues: CASSGTSGQGNEQFF. CDR3 nucleotides: TGTGCCAGCAGCGGGACTAGCGGCCAGGGGAATGAGCAGTTCTTC.

CDR3 loop: CASSLGGGGQGVVGYTF. CDR3 sequence (DNA): TGTGCCAGCAGTTTAGGGGGTGGGGGACAGGGAGTAGTAGGCTACACCTTC. The chain employs TRBV28 and TRBJ1-2; 9 positions agree with TRBD1. The CDR3 has 17 amino acids. CDR1 and CDR2 from the germline V gene are MDHEN and SYDVKM. V shed 2 bases, J shed 8 bases, and the junction held 15 bases outside the gene matches.

The CDR3 nucleotides are TGTGCCAGCAGTCCAGGAGGGAACACTGAAGCTTTCTTT. It encodes CASSPGGNTEAFF. This sequence joins TRBV6-5 and TRBJ1-1; D remains ambiguous. Per the germline V gene, CDR1 is MNHEY and CDR2 is SVGAGI. The CDR3 totals 13 residues. V gave up 5 bases and J gave up 1 base, with 8 bases separating them.

This chain uses TRBV30 with TRBJ1-4; a weak D match, TRBD1 (5 bases). This CDR3 has 14 amino acids. Germline V gene sequence: CDR1 GTSNPN, CDR2 SVGIG (reference sequence). Trimming cost V 4 bases and J 8 bases, with 17 bases left between them. CDR3 in DNA: TGTGCCTGGACCATCGGGGGTGGGGAGGAAAAACTGTTTTTT. Residues: CAWTIGGGEEKLFF.

The chain couples TRBV2 to TRBJ2-7, with 14 positions matching TRBD2. CDR1 and CDR2 from the germline V gene are SNHLY and FYNNEI. The CDR3 has 21 residues. V was pared by 5 bases and J by 0 bases, with 18 bases of the junction left unmatched. CDR3 amino acids: CASSTSGRGLAGVLSSYEQYF. The CDR3 bases are TGTGCCAGCAGTACATCGGGGAGGGGACTAGCGGGAGTCCTTAGCTCCTACGAGCAGTACTTC.

The J gene is TRBJ1-1, the V gene TRBV30; maybe TRBD1 (6 bases). Germline CDR1 reads GTSNPN; CDR2 reads SVGIG (reference sequence). This CDR3 has 12 amino acids. Trimming removed 6 bases at V and 4 bases at J, with 12 bases between. CDR3: CACSTGSTEAFF. The CDR3 nucleotides read TGTGCCTGTTCCACAGGGTCCACTGAAGCTTTCTTT.